This entry lists 10 T cell receptor beta chains sequenced from one sample in a study of T cells in tumors after PD-1 blockade (dated by TCRdb to between 2017 and 2020). Read against the paper, the sample's time point label means: after anti-PD-1 therapy. The library was obtained by the immunoSEQ multiplex PCR assay. The source is immuneACCESS, and TCRdb retained only in-frame sequences with V and J called. Part of the clones is not carried over; for the studies checked, unresolved V genes explain less than half of this, and the remainder is unexplained. This sample gives 60,000 to 75,000 clones in total; approximately 74% of them show up just once. Around 5% of the sample is in the top ten clones. This material consisted of PBMCs, taken after anti-PD-1 treatment. These TCRs come from a human donor with basal cell carcinoma.

The V call is TRBV5-1, the J call TRBJ1-2; 7 bases align to TRBD1. Trimming at V came to 5 bases and at J to 1 base, leaving 14 bases not matched to a gene. Germline CDR1 is SGHRS and CDR2 is YFSETQ. CDR3 length: 17 residues. In DNA, the CDR3 is TGCGCCAGCAGTCCTGACCGACAGGGCTACCTTAACTATGGCTACACCTTC. It yields the protein CASSPDRQGYLNYGYTF.

The CDR3 protein is CASTGVGKNIQYF. The DNA for the CDR3 is TGTGCCAGCACGGGGGTAGGCAAAAACATTCAGTACTTC. The rearrangement uses TRBV5-4 and TRBJ2-4, with D possibly TRBD2 on 6 matching bases. The CDR3 covers 13 residues. Germline values: CDR1 SGHNT, CDR2 YYREEE (reference sequence). Trimming shortened V by 6 bases and J by 3 bases, and 10 bases separated the two germline ends. Based on the CDR3 plus reference TRBV5-4 and TRBJ2-4, the full variable domain is ETGVTQSPTHLIKTRGQQVTLRCSSQSGHNTVSWYQQALGQGPQFIFQYYREEENGRGNFPPRFSGLQFPNYSSELNVNALELDDSALYLCASTGVGKNIQYFGAGTRLSVL.

The sample holds a few counts of this clone. The V and J genes are TRBV7-2 and TRBJ2-3; TRBD2 matches at 8 bases. The germline V gene has CDR1 SGHTA and CDR2 FQGNSA. This CDR3 comprises 15 residues. V was clipped by 4 bases and J by 4 bases; unmatched bases: 7. The chain's CDR3 is CASSYKAGGSDTQYF. The CDR3 bases are TGTGCCAGCAGCTATAAGGCGGGGGGCTCAGATACGCAGTATTTT.

The chain recombines TRBV3-1 (or the pseudogene TRBV3-2) with TRBJ1-1; the D gene is possibly TRBD1 (5 bases). CDR1 is LGHDT and CDR2 is YNNKEL in the germline V gene (reference sequence). The CDR3 consists of 13 residues. The ends were cut back, 5 bases at V and 1 base at J, with 8 bases in the middle. CDR3 in amino acids: CASSFGQNTEAFF. Here the CDR3 DNA reads TGTGCCAGCAGCTTTGGACAGAACACTGAAGCTTTCTTT.

This rearrangement joins TRBV5-6 to TRBJ1-6, with D uncertain. Germline lookup yields CDR1 SGHDT and CDR2 YYEEEE. This CDR3 spans 16 amino acids. The V gene lost 0 bases and the J gene lost 7 bases, with 14 bases spanning the gap. CDR3 protein: CASSLGRAAANSPLHF. As DNA, the CDR3 is TGTGCCAGCAGCTTGGGTCGGGCAGCCGCAAATTCACCCCTCCACTTT.

This sequence joins TRBV5-4 and TRBJ2-7, with 10 bases identical to TRBD1. Trimming removed 1 base from V and 1 base from J; junction bases left unmatched: 2. The CDR3 is 15 residues long. Germline V gives CDR1 SGHNT, CDR2 YYREEE (reference sequence). CDR3 loop: CASSLRTGGSYEQYF. In nucleotides, the CDR3 is TGTGCCAGCAGCTTGCGGACAGGGGGGTCCTACGAGCAGTACTTC. Full variable domain (outside the CDR3, taken from reference TRBV5-4 and TRBJ2-7): ETGVTQSPTHLIKTRGQQVTLRCSSQSGHNTVSWYQQALGQGPQFIFQYYREEENGRGNFPPRFSGLQFPNYSSELNVNALELDDSALYLCASSLRTGGSYEQYFGPGTRLTVT.

At least ten counts were recorded for this clone. This rearrangement joins TRBV12-3 or TRBV12-4 to TRBJ1-2; TRBD1 matches at 8 bases. The CDR3 contains 13 residues. V shed 3 bases, J shed 6 bases, and the junction held 3 bases outside the gene matches. This CDR3 is CASSLTGVHGYTF. CDR3 nucleotide sequence: TGTGCCAGCAGTTTGACAGGGGTACATGGCTACACCTTC.

The table lists this clone with a count of one. This sequence joins TRBV10-2 and TRBJ2-1, with 7 bases lining up with TRBD1. V was pared by 6 bases and J by 5 bases, with 10 bases of the junction left unmatched. CDR3 length equals 15 residues. From germline, CDR1 is WSHSY and CDR2 SAAADI. CDR3 DNA: TGCGCCAGCAGGAGGGGGCTTGGGCCTCACAATGAGCAGTTCTTC. Translating it yields CASRRGLGPHNEQFF.

This chain uses TRBV28 with TRBJ1-5; D unclear. Germline assignment: CDR1 MDHEN and CDR2 SYDVKM. CDR3 length: 14 residues. Deletions cut 3 bases from V and 7 bases from J, with 13 bases between. CDR3 nucleotides: TGTGCCAGCAGTTTTTTGGGGATCGGACAGCCCCAGCATTTT. This gives the protein CASSFLGIGQPQHF.

The rearrangement links TRBV6-5 to TRBJ2-7, with TRBD1 matching over 8 bases. Unmatched junction bases numbered 7, after V lost 7 bases and J lost 2 bases. CDR3 length: 14 amino acids. CDR1 is MNHEY and CDR2 is SVGAGI in the germline V gene. The CDR3 spells CASTEGQEAYEQYF. The CDR3, as DNA: TGTGCCAGCACCGAGGGACAGGAGGCCTACGAGCAGTACTTC.